This T cell receptor (beta chain) was captured in a study of CD8 T cells in ankylosing spondylitis. General study findings and limits: Past research had described some motif variants in reactive arthritis synovial fluid and blood.

TCRdb called the 5' RACE reads again in MiXCR, with one record for every CDR3 protein. Here the sample spans approximately 220,000 distinct CDR3 sequences, approximately 10% being singletons. Germline V gene sequence: CDR1 LGHDT, CDR2 YNNKEL (reference sequence). The CDR3 totals 14 residues. Trimming at V came to 0 bases and at J to 8 bases, leaving 4 bases not matched to a gene. This clonotype was picked up a small number of times. Its target is unknown. The sample consisted of blood, either unsorted or a sorted T cell fraction (not recorded which). J is TRBJ2-1 and V is TRBV3-1, with 7 bases matching TRBD1. The receptor's source is a male donor with ankylosing spondylitis or in good health (not recorded which). CDR3 in DNA: TGTGCCAGCAGCCAAGAAGCTACAGGGGATGAGCAGTTCTTC. Residues: CASSQEATGDEQFF.